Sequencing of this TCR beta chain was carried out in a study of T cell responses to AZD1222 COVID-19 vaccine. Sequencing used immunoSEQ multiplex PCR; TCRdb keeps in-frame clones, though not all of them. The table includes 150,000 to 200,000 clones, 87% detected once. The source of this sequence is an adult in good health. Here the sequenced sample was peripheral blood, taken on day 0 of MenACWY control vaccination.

CDR3 nucleotide sequence: TGTGCCAGTAGTTGGGGACGGACTGGGGCCAACGTCCTGACTTTC. As protein: CASSWGRTGANVLTF. The chain links TRBV19 to TRBJ2-6; TRBD1 or TRBD2 may be the D gene (5 bases each). Germline V CDR1 and CDR2: LNHDA, SQIVND (reference sequence). The CDR3 has 15 amino acids. The germline V and J ends were trimmed by 5 bases and 2 bases, with 10 bases remaining between them.